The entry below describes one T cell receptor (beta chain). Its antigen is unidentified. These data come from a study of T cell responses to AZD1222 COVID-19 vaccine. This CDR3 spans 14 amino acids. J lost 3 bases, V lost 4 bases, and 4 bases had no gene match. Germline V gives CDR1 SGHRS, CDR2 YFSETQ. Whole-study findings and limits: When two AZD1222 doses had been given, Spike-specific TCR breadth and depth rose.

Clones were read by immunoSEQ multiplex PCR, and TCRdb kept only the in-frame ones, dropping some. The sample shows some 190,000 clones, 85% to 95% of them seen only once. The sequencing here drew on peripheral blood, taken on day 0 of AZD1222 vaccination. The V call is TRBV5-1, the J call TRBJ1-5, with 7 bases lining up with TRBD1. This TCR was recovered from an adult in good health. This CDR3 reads CASSQGGPNQPQHF. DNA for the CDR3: TGCGCCAGCAGCCAGGGGGGACCCAATCAGCCCCAGCATTTT.